This T cell receptor (beta chain) stems from a study of T-cell memory formation after mild COVID-19. In the study overall: Across donors, TCR clusters were largely donor specific. Study results and caveats: CD4+ bias marked clones expanding day 15 to 37, unlike balanced contracting clones.

The V end lost 4 bases, the J end lost 0 bases, and 20 bases lay between the germline ends. The CDR3 is made up of 18 amino acids. Germline V gene lookup returns CDR1 SGHRS and CDR2 YFSETQ. Turning to this clonotype: Its specificity is not known.

UMIs and sample barcodes were carried by the TCR alpha and TCR beta cDNA libraries that 5'RACE produced using constant-segment primers. Via MiXCR, TCRdb re-called the 5' RACE reads, giving one row per CDR3 protein. Seen here are some 350,000 distinct CDR3 sequences, around 15% observed once, and the top ten hold approximately 20%. The J gene is TRBJ1-5, the V gene TRBV5-1; D is perhaps TRBD1 (5 bases). The source of this sequence is a man aged 18-30 years who had mild COVID-19 (a few samples of this study predate the infection). Cell type and time point are not known. The source material was PBMCs or a T cell subset sorted from them (not recorded which). The CDR3 DNA reads TGCGCCAGCAGCGGGCGGCAGGGAGGACCCTATAGCAATCAGCCCCAGCATTTT. It encodes CASSGRQGGPYSNQPQHF.